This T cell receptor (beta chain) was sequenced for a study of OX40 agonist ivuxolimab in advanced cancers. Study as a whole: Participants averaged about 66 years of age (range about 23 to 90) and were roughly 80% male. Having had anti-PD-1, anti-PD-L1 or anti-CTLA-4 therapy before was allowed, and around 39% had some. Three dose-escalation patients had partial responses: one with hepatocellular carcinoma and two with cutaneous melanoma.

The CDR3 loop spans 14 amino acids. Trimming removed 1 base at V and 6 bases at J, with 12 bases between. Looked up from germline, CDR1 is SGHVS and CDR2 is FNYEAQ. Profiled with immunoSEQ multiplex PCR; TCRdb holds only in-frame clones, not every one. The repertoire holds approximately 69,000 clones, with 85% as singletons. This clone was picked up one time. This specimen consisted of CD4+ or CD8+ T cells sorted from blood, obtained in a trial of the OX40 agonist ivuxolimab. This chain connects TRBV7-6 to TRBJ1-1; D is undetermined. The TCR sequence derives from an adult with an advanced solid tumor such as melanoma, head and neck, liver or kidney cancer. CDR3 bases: TGTGCCAGCAGCTTAGGAAGCACCGAATCTGAAGCTTTCTTT. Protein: CASSLGSTESEAFF.